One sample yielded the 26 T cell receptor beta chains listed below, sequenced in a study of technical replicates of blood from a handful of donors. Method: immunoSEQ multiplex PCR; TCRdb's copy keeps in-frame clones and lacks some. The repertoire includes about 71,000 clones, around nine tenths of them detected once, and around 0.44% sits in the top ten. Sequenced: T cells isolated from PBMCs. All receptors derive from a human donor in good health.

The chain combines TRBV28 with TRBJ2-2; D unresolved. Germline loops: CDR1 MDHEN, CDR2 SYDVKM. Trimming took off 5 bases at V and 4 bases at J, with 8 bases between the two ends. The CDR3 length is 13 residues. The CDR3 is CASSPRVTGELFF. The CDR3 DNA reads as TGTGCCAGCAGTCCCCGGGTCACCGGGGAGCTGTTTTTT. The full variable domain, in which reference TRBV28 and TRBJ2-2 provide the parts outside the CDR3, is DVKVTQSSRYLVKRTGEKVFLECVQDMDHENMFWYRQDPGLGLRLIYFSYDVKMKEKGDIPEGYSVSREKKERFSLILESASTNQTSMYLCASSPRVTGELFFGEGSRLTVL.

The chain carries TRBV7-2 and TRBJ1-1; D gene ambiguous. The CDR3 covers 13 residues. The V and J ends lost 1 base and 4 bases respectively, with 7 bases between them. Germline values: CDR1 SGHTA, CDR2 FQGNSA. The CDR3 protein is CASSLVYGTEAFF. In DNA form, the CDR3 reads TGTGCCAGCAGCTTAGTTTACGGCACTGAAGCTTTCTTT.

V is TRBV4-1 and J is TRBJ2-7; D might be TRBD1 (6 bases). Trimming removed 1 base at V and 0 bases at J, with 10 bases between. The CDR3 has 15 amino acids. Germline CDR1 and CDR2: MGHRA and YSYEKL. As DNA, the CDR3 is TGCGCCAGCAGCCAAGTAGAGACAGGCTCCTACGAGCAGTACTTC. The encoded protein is CASSQVETGSYEQYF.

In DNA form, the CDR3 reads TGCGCCAGCAGCCAAGACAGGTTCTACGAGCAGTACTTC. Translated, it gives CASSQDRFYEQYF. The chain joins TRBV4-3 to TRBJ2-7; D unclear. Per germline, CDR1 LGHNA and CDR2 YSLEER. Trimming removed 0 bases at V and 3 bases at J, with 6 bases between. This CDR3 has 13 residues.

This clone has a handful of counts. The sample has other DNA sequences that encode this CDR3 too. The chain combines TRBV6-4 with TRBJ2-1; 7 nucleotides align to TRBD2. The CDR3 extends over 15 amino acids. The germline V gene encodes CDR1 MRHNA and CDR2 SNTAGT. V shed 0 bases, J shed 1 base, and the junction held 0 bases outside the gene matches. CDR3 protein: CASSDSSGSYNEQFF. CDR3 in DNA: TGTGCCAGCAGTGACTCTAGCGGGTCCTACAATGAGCAGTTCTTC.

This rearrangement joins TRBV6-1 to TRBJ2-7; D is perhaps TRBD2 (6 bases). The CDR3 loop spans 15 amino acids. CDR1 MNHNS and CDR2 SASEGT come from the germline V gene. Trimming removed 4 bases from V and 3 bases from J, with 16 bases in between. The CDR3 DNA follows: TGTGCCAGCAGTGGACCCGGGAGAGGCGTCTACGAGCAGTACTTC. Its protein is CASSGPGRGVYEQYF.

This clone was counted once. This CDR3 reads CATSSYTAAQTQYF. Written as DNA, the CDR3 is TGTGCCACCAGCAGTTACACGGCGGCCCAGACCCAGTACTTC. The J gene is TRBJ2-5, the V gene TRBV15; D is ambiguous. Trimming removed 3 bases at V and 6 bases at J, with 14 bases between. Per the germline V gene, CDR1 is LNHNV and CDR2 is YYDKDF (reference sequence). There are 14 residues in the CDR3.

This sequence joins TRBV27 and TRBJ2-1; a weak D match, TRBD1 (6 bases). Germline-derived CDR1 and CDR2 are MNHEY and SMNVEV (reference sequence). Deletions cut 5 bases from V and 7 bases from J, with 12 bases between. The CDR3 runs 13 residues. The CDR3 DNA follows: TGTGCCAGCAGTCCAACTAGGGGGAATGAGCAGTTCTTC. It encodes CASSPTRGNEQFF.

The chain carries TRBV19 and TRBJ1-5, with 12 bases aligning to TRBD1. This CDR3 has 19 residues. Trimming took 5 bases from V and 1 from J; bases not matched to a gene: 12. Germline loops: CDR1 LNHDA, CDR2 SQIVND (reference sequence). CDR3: CASSLPPGQGARSNQPQHF. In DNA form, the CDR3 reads TGTGCCAGTAGTCTACCCCCGGGACAGGGGGCGAGAAGCAATCAGCCCCAGCATTTT.

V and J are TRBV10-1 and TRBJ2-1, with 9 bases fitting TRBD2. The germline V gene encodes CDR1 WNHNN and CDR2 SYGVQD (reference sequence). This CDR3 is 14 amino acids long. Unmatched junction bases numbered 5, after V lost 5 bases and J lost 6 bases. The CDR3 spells CASSSGLARNEQFF. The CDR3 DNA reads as TGCGCCAGCAGTAGCGGACTAGCGCGCAATGAGCAGTTCTTC.

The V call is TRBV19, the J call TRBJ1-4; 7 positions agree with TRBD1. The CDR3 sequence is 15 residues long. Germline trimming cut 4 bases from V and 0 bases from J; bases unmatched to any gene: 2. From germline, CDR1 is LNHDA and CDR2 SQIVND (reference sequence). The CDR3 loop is CASSSTGATNEKLFF. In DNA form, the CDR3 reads TGTGCCAGTAGTAGCACAGGGGCAACTAATGAAAAACTGTTTTTT.

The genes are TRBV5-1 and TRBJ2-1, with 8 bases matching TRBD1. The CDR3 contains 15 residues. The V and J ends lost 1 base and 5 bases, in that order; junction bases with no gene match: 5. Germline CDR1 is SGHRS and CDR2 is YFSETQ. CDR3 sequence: CASSLRGQDNNEQFF. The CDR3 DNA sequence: TGCGCCAGCAGCTTGAGGGGACAGGATAACAATGAGCAGTTCTTC. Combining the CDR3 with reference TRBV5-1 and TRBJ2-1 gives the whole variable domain KAGVTQTPRYLIKTRGQQVTLSCSPISGHRSVSWYQQTPGQGLQFLFEYFSETQRNKGNFPGRFSGRQFSNSRSEMNVSTLELGDSALYLCASSLRGQDNNEQFFGPGTRLTVL.

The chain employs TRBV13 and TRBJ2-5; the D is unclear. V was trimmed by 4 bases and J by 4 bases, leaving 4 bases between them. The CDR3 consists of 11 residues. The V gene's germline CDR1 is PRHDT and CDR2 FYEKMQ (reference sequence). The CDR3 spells CASSSGETQYF. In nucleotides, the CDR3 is TGTGCCAGCAGCTCCGGAGAGACCCAGTACTTC.

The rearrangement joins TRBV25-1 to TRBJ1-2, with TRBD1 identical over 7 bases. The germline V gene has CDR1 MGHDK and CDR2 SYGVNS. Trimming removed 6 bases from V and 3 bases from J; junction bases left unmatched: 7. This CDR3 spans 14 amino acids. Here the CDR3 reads CASSETGIYYGYTF. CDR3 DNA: TGTGCCAGCAGCGAGACAGGGATATACTATGGCTACACCTTC.

CDR3 DNA sequence: TGCGCCAGCAGCCCAGGCCTCGGCACAGATACGCAGTATTTT. It is translated as CASSPGLGTDTQYF. This chain uses TRBV4-1 with TRBJ2-3; the D is unclear. Trimming cost V 4 bases and J 1 base, with 9 bases left between them. There are 14 residues in the CDR3. Germline CDR1 MGHRA, CDR2 YSYEKL.

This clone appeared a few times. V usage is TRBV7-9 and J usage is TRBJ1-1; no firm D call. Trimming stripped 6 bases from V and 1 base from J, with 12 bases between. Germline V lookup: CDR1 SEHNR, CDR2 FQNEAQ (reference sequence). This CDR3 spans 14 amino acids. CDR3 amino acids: CASSSRYRNTEAFF. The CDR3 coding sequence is TGTGCCAGCAGTTCTCGCTACCGGAACACTGAAGCTTTCTTT.

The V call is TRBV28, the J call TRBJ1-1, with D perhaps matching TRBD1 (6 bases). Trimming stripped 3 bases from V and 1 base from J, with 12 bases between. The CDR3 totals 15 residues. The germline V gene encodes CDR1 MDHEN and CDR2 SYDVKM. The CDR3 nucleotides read TGTGCCAGCAGTTTTAGCGGGGGACAGAACACTGAAGCTTTCTTT. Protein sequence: CASSFSGGQNTEAFF.

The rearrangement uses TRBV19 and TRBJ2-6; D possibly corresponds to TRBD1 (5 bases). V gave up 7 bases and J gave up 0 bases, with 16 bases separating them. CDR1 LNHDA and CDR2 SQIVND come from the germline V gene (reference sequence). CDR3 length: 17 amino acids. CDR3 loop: CASTNWQGSSGANVLTF. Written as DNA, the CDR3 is TGTGCCAGTACGAATTGGCAGGGAAGCTCTGGGGCCAACGTCCTGACTTTC. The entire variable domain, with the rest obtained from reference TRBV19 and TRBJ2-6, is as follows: DGGITQSPKYLFRKEGQNVTLSCEQNLNHDAMYWYRQDPGQGLRLIYYSQIVNDFQKGDIAEGYSVSREKKESFPLTVTSAQKNPTAFYLCASTNWQGSSGANVLTFGAGSRLTVL.

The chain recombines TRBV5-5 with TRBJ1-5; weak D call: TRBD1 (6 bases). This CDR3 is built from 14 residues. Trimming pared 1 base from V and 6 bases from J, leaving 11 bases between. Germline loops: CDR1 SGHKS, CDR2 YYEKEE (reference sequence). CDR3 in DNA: TGTGCCAGCAGCTTGTATCAGGGGAGTCAGCCCCAGCATTTT. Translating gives CASSLYQGSQPQHF. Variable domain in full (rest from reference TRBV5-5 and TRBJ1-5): DAGVTQSPTHLIKTRGQQVTLRCSPISGHKSVSWYQQVLGQGPQFIFQYYEKEERGRGNFPDRFSARQFPNYSSELNVNALLLGDSALYLCASSLYQGSQPQHFGDGTRLSIL.

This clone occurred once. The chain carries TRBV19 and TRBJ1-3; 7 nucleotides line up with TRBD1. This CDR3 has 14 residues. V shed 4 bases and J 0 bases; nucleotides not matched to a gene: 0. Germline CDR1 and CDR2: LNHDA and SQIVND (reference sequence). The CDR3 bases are TGTGCCAGTAGTAGGGACAGCTCTGGAAACACCATATATTTT. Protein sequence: CASSRDSSGNTIYF.

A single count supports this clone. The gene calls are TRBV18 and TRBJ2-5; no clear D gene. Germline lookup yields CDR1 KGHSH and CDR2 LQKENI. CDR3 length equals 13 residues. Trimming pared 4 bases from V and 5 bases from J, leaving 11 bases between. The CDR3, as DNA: TGTGCCAGCTCACGCGGCGCCTTGGAGACCCAGTACTTC. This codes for CASSRGALETQYF.

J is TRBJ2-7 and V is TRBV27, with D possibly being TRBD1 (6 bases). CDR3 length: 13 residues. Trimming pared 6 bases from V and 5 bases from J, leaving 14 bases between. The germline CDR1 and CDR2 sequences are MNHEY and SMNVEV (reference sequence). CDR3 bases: TGTGCCAGCAGACCTACAGGGACCGACGAGCAGTACTTC. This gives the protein CASRPTGTDEQYF.

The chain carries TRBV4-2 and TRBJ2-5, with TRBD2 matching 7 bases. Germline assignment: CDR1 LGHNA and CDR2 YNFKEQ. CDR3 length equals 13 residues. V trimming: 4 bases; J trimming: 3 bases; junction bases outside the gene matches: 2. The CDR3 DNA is TGTGCCAGCAGCCTAGGACTAGAAGAGACCCAGTACTTC. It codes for CASSLGLEETQYF.

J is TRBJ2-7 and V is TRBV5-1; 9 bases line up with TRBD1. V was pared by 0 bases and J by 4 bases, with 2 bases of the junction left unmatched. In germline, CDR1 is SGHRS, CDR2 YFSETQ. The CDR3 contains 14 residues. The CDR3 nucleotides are TGCGCCAGCAGCTTGGGAGGACAGGGGTACGAGCAGTACTTC. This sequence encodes CASSLGGQGYEQYF.

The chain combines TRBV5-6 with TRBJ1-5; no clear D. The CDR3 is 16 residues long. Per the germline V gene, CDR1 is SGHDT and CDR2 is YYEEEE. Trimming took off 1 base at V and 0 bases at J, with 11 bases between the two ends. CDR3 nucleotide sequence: TGTGCCAGCAGCTTGCGGGGTCGGGTTAGCAATCAGCCCCAGCATTTT. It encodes CASSLRGRVSNQPQHF.

The CDR3: CASSQTTGVSPYEQYF. The CDR3, as DNA: TGTGCCAGCAGCCAGACAACAGGTGTAAGCCCCTACGAGCAGTACTTC. This rearrangement joins TRBV28 to TRBJ2-7, with D tentatively TRBD1 (5 bases). The length of the CDR3 is 16 residues. Germline V lookup: CDR1 MDHEN, CDR2 SYDVKM. V lost 6 bases and J 2 bases, leaving 20 bases between the germline ends.